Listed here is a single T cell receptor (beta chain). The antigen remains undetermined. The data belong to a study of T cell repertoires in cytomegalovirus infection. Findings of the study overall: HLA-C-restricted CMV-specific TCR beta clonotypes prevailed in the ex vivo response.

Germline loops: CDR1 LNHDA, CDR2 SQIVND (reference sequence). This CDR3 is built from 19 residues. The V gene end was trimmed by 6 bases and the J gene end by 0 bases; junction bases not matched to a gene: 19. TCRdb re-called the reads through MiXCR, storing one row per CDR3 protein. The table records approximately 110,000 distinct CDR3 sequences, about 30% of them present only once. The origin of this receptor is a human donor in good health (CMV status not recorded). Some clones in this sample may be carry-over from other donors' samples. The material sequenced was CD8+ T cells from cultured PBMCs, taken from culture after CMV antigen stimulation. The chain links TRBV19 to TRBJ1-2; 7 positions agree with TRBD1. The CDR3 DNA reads TGTGCCAGTAGGGGTGGCAGTTCTGGACAGGACCTTCCTAACTATGGCTACACCTTC. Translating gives CASRGGSSGQDLPNYGYTF.